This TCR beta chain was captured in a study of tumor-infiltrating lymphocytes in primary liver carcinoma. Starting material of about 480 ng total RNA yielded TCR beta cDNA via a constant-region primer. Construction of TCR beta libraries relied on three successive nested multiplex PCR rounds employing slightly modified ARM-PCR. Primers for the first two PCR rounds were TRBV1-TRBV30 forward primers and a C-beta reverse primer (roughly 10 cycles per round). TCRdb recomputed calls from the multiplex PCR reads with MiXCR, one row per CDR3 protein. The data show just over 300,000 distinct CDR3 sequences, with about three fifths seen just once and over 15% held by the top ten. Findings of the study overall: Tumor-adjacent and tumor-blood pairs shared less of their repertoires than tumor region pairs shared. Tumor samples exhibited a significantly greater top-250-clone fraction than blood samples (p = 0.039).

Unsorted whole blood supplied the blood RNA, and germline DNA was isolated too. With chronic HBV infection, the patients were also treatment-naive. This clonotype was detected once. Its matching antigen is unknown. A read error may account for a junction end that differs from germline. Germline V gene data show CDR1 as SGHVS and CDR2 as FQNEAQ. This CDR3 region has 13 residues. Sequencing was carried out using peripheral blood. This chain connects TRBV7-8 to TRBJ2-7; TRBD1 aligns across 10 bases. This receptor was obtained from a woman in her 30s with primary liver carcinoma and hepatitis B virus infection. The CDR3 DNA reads TGTGGCAGCAGCCACGACAGGGGGCAAGAGCAGTACTTC. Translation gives CGSSHDRGQEQYF.